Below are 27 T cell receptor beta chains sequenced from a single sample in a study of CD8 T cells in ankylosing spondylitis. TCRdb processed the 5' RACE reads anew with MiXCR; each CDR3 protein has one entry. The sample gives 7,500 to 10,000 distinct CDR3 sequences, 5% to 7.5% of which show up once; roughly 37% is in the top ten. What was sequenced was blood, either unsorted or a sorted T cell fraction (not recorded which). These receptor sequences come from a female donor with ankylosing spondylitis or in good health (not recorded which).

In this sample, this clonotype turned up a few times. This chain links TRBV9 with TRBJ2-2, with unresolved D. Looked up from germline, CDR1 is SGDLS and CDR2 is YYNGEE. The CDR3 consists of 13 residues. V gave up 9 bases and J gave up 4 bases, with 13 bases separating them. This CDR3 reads CATQVSGTGELFF. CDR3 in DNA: TGTGCCACCCAAGTTTCGGGCACCGGGGAGCTGTTTTTT. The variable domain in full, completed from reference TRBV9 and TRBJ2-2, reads DSGVTQTPKHLITATGQRVTLRCSPRSGDLSVYWYQQSLDQGLQFLIQYYNGEERAKGNILERFSAQQFPDLHSELNLSSLELGDSALYFCATQVSGTGELFFGEGSRLTVL.

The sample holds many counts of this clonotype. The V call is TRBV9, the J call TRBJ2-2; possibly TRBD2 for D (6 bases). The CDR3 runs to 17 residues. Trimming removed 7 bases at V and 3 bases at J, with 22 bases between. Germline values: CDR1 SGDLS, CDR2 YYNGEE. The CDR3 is CASGIPASAGDTGELFF. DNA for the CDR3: TGTGCCAGCGGAATCCCAGCTAGCGCCGGGGACACCGGGGAGCTGTTTTTT. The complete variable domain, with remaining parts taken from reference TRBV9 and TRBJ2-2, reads DSGVTQTPKHLITATGQRVTLRCSPRSGDLSVYWYQQSLDQGLQFLIQYYNGEERAKGNILERFSAQQFPDLHSELNLSSLELGDSALYFCASGIPASAGDTGELFFGEGSRLTVL.

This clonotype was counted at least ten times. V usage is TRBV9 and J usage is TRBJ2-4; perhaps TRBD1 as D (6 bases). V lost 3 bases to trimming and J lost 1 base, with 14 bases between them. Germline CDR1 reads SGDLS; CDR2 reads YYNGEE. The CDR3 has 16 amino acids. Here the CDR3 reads CASSADQGWAKNIQYF. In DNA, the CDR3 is TGTGCCAGCAGCGCAGACCAGGGGTGGGCCAAAAACATTCAGTACTTC.

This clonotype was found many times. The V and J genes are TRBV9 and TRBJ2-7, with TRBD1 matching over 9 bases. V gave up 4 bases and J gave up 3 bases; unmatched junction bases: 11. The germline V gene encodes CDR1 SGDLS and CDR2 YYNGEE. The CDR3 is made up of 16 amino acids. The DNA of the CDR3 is TGTGCCAGCAGCCCCCAGAGAGGGACAGGGATCTACGAGCAGTACTTC. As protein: CASSPQRGTGIYEQYF.

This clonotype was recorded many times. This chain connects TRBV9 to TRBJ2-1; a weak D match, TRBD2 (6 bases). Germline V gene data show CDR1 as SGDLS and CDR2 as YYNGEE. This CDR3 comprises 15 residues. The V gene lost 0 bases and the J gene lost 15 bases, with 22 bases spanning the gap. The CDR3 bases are TGTGCCAGCAGCGTAGCTTGGGACGACGGGACTGAACCGTTCTTC. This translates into CASSVAWDDGTEPFF.

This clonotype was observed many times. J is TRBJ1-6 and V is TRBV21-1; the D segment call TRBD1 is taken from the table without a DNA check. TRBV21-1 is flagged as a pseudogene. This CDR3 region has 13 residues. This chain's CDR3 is CANGDRRNSPLHF. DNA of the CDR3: TGTGCCAACGGGGACAGGCGTAATTCACCCCTCCACTTT.

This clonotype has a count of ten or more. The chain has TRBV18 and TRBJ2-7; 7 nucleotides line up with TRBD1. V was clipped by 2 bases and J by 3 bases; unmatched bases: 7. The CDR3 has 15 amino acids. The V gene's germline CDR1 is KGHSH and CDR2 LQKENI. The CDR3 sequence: CASSPSRQGVYEQYF. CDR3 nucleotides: TGTGCCAGCTCACCATCTCGACAGGGCGTCTACGAGCAGTACTTC.

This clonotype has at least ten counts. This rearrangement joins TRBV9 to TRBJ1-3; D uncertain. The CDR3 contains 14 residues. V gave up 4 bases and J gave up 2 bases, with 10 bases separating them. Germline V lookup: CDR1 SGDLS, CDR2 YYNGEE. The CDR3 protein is CASSPSGTGNTIYF. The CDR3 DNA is TGTGCCAGCAGCCCATCAGGAACTGGAAACACCATATATTTT.

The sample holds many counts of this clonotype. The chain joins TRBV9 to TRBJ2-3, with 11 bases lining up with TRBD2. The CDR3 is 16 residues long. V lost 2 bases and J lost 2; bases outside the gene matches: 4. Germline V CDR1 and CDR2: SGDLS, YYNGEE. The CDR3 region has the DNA TGTGCCAGCAGCGTCTTAGCGGGGGGGAACACAGATACGCAGTATTTT. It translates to CASSVLAGGNTDTQYF.

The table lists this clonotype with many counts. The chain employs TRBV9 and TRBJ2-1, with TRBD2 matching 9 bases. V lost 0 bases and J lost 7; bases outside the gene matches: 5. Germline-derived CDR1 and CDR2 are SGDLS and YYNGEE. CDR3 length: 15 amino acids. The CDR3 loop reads CASSVGGSGSNEQFF. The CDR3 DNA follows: TGTGCCAGCAGCGTAGGCGGTAGCGGGAGTAATGAGCAGTTCTTC.

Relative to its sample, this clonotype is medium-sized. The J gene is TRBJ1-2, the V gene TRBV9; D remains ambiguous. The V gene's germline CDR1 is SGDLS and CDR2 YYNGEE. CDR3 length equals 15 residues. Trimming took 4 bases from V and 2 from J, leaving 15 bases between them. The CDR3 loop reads CASSTTLDLNYGYTF. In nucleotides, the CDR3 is TGTGCCAGCAGCACCACCCTCGACCTCAACTATGGCTACACCTTC.

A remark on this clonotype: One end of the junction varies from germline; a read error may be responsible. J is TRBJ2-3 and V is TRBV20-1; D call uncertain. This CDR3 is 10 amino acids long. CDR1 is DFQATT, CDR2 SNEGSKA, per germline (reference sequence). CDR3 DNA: TGCAGGGCTAGCACAGATACGCAGTATTTT. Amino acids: CRASTDTQYF.

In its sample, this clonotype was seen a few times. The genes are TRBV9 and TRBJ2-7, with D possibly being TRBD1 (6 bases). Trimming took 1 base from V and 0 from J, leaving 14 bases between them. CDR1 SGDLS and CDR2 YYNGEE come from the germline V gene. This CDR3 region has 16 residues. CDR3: CASSVYGGSSSYEQYF. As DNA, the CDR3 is TGTGCCAGCAGCGTATATGGGGGCTCCAGCTCCTACGAGCAGTACTTC.

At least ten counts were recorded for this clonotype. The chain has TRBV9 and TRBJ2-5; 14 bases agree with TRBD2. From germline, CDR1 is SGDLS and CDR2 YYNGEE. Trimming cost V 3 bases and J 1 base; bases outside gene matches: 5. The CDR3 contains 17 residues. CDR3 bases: TGTGCCAGCAGCGCCGGACTAGCGGGGGGATTCCAAGAGACCCAGTACTTC. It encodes CASSAGLAGGFQETQYF.

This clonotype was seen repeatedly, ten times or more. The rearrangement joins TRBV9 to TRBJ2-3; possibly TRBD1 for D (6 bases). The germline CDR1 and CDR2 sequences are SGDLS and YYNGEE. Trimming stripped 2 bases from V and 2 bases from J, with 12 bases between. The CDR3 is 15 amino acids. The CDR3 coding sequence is TGTGCCAGCAGCGTCACAGGGACCATCACAGATACGCAGTATTTT. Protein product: CASSVTGTITDTQYF.

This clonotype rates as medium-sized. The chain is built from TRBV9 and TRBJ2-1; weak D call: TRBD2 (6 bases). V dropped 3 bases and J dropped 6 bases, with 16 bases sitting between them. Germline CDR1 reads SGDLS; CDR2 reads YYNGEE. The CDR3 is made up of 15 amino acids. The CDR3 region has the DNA TGTGCCAGCAGCGCTCCGGGACTTGGACTCAATGAGCAGTTCTTC. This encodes CASSAPGLGLNEQFF.

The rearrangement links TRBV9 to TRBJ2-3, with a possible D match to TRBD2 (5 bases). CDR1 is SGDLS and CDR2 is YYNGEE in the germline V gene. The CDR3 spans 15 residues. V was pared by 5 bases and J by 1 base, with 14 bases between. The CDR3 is CASRAGADRTDTQYF. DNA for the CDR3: TGTGCCAGCAGGGCCGGAGCGGATCGCACAGATACGCAGTATTTT.

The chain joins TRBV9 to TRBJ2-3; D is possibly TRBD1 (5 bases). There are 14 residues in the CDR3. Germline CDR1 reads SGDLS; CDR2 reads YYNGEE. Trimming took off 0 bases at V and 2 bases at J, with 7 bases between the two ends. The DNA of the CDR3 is TGTGCCAGCAGCGTAGGGACACACACAGATACGCAGTATTTT. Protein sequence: CASSVGTHTDTQYF.

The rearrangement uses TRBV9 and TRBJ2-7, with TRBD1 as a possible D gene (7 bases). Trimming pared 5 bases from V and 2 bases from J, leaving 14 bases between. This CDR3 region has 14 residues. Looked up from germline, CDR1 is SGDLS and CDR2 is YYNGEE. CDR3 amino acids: CASSGGTETYEQYF. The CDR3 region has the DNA TGTGCCAGCAGTGGGGGGACAGAGACCTACGAGCAGTACTTC.

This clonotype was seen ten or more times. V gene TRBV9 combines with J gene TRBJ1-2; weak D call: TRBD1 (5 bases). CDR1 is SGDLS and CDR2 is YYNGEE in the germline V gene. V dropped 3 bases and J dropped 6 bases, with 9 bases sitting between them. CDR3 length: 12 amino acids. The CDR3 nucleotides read TGTGCCAGCAGCGGGACACTCCATGGCTACACCTTC. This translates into CASSGTLHGYTF.

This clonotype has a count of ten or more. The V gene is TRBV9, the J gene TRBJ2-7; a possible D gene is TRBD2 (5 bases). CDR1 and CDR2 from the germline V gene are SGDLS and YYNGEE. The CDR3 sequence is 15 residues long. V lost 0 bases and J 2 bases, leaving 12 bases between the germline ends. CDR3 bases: TGTGCCAGCAGCGTAGAGGGTTCGGAGGCCTACGAGCAGTACTTC. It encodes CASSVEGSEAYEQYF.

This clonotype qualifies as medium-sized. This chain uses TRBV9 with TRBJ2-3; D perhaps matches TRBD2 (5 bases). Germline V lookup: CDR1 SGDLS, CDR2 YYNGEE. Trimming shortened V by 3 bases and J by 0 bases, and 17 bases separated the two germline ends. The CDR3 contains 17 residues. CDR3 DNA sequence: TGTGCCAGCAGCGCCTCCCCGGGAACTTATAGCACAGATACGCAGTATTTT. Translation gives CASSASPGTYSTDTQYF. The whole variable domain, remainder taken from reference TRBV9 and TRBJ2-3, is DSGVTQTPKHLITATGQRVTLRCSPRSGDLSVYWYQQSLDQGLQFLIQYYNGEERAKGNILERFSAQQFPDLHSELNLSSLELGDSALYFCASSASPGTYSTDTQYFGPGTRLTVL.

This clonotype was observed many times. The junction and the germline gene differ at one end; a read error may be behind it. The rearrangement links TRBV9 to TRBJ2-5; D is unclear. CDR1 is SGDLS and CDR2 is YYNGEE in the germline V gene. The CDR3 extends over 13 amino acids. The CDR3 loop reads CANSVDNQETQYF. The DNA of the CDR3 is TGTGCCAACAGCGTCGACAATCAAGAGACCCAGTACTTC.

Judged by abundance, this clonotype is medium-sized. Here the CDR3 reads CASSGRVDRINTGELFF. The CDR3 DNA follows: TGTGCCAGCAGCGGTCGCGTGGACAGGATAAACACCGGGGAGCTGTTTTTT. The V call is TRBV9, the J call TRBJ2-2; 7 nucleotides line up with TRBD1. Trimming took 3 bases from V and 2 from J; bases not matched to a gene: 10. The CDR3 is made up of 17 amino acids. From germline, CDR1 is SGDLS and CDR2 YYNGEE.

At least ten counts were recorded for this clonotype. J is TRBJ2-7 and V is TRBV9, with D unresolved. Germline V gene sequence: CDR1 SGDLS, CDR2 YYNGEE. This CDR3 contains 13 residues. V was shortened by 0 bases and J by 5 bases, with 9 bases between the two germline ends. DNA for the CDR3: TGTGCCAGCAGCGTAGCTACAGAAGACGAGCAGTACTTC. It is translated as CASSVATEDEQYF.

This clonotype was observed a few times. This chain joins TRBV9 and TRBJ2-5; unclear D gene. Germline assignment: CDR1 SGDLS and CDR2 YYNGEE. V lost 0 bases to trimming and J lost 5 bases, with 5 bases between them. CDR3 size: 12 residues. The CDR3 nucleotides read TGTGCCAGCAGCGTAGTTGACGAGACCCAGTACTTC. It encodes CASSVVDETQYF.

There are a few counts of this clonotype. For the CDR3, the DNA is TGTGCCAGCAGCGTAGGCTTGGGGGGGGGCCGGCAGTTCTTC. This sequence encodes CASSVGLGGGRQFF. This chain links TRBV9 with TRBJ2-1; a weak D match, TRBD2 (7 bases). The V gene's germline CDR1 is SGDLS and CDR2 YYNGEE. The CDR3 is made up of 14 amino acids. Trimming stripped 0 bases from V and 12 bases from J, with 16 bases between.